A selection of T cell receptor beta chains follows, all from one sample in a study of CD8+ T cells in alopecia areata. Profiling relied on immunoSEQ multiplex PCR, and the TCRdb table lists in-frame clones only, not all of them. The sample has around 190,000 clones; 64% are singletons. This sample comprised CD4+ T cells sorted from blood, obtained between weeks 49 and 50, from a patient treated with tofacitinib. These receptors all come from a human donor with alopecia areata. CDR3s include the opening cysteine and the closing phenylalanine or tryptophan. A D gene is named only where the DNA matches it firmly. Expanded clones are given a class, and other clones once, few, many or no size at all.

v_gene	d_gene	abundance	j_gene	CDR3aa	CDR3nt
TRBV14	TRBD2	once	TRBJ2-3	CASSPSPIGGAWTDTQYF	TGTGCCAGCAGCCCTTCTCCAATCGGGGGGGCCTGGACAGATACGCAGTATTTT
TRBV5-1	NA	NA	TRBJ2-3	CASSLGGDTQYF	TGCGCCAGCAGCTTGGGGGGAGATACGCAGTATTTT
TRBV6-1	NA	few	TRBJ2-5	CASSAIQETQYF	TGTGCCAGCAGTGCCATACAAGAGACCCAGTACTTC
TRBV15	TRBD2	NA	TRBJ2-3	CATSRGTSGGTDTQYF	TGTGCCACCAGCAGAGGGACTAGCGGGGGGACAGATACGCAGTATTTT
TRBV30	NA	NA	TRBJ1-2	CAWSPDTEGYGYTF	TGTGCCTGGAGTCCGGACACTGAGGGCTATGGCTACACCTTC
TRBV19	TRBD2	NA	TRBJ2-7	CASSMRPLAGGHEQYF	TGTGCCAGTAGTATGAGGCCCCTAGCGGGGGGCCACGAGCAGTACTTC
TRBV7-8	TRBD1	NA	TRBJ2-2	CASSRDRGTGELFF	TGTGCCAGCAGCCGGGACAGGGGGACCGGGGAGCTGTTTTTT
TRBV6-5	TRBD1	NA	TRBJ1-1	CASRRRTGDTEAFF	TGTGCCAGCAGACGCCGGACAGGGGACACTGAAGCTTTCTTT
TRBV2	NA	once	TRBJ1-2	CASNTLTEGYGYTF	TGTGCCAGCAACACTTTAACAGAGGGGTATGGCTACACCTTC
TRBV29-1	NA	few	TRBJ2-2	CSVLGSGHTGELFF	TGCAGCGTTCTAGGGTCGGGTCACACCGGGGAGCTGTTTTTT
TRBV7-2	NA	once	TRBJ2-1	CASSLSNEQFF	TGTGCCAGCAGCTTATCCAATGAGCAGTTCTTC
TRBV6-5	NA	NA	TRBJ2-7	CASSSSRRVGEQYF	TGTGCCAGCAGTTCCTCGAGGAGGGTGGGGGAGCAGTACTTC
TRBV10-3	TRBD1	few	TRBJ2-3	CAISESDRAQYF	TGTGCCATCAGTGAGTCGGACAGGGCGCAGTATTTT
TRBV30	TRBD1	NA	TRBJ1-1	CAWSRGLDTEAFF	TGTGCCTGGAGCAGGGGGTTAGACACTGAAGCTTTCTTT
TRBV2	NA	NA	TRBJ1-1	CASGNRQIMNTEAFF	TGTGCCAGCGGGAACAGACAGATCATGAACACTGAAGCTTTCTTT
TRBV19	NA	NA	TRBJ2-7	CASSPHGQSYEQYF	TGTGCCAGTAGTCCGCACGGACAGTCCTACGAGCAGTACTTC
TRBV5-1	TRBD2	many	TRBJ2-3	CASSLGLAGAYTDTQYF	TGCGCCAGCAGCCTGGGACTAGCGGGGGCCTACACAGATACGCAGTATTTT
TRBV6-5	NA	once	TRBJ1-5	CASSYSRGQPQHF	TGTGCCAGCAGTTACTCGAGGGGACAGCCCCAGCATTTT
TRBV27	NA	NA	TRBJ2-7	CASSLTDSYEQYF	TGTGCCAGCAGTTTGACAGACTCCTACGAGCAGTACTTC
TRBV29-1	TRBD1	NA	TRBJ1-1	CSATPGTGTTEAFF	TGCAGCGCAACCCCCGGGACAGGGACGACTGAAGCTTTCTTT
TRBV29-1	NA	NA	TRBJ1-2	CSVEEGGVRGNYGYTF	TGCAGCGTTGAAGAGGGTGGAGTGAGAGGGAACTATGGCTACACCTTC
TRBV9	TRBD1	NA	TRBJ2-5	CASSVGRGQETQYF	TGTGCCAGCAGCGTAGGCAGGGGGCAGGAGACCCAGTACTTC
TRBV7-2	TRBD1	NA	TRBJ1-2	CASRTGQGNGYTF	TGTGCCAGCAGAACAGGACAGGGCAATGGCTACACCTTC
TRBV29-1	NA	few	TRBJ1-1	CSVEVGVNTEAFF	TGCAGCGTTGAAGTAGGGGTGAACACTGAAGCTTTCTTT
TRBV7-3	NA	NA	TRBJ1-1	CASSLFGGMNTEAFF	TGTGCCAGCAGCTTATTTGGGGGAATGAACACTGAAGCTTTCTTT
TRBV19	NA	NA	TRBJ1-2	CASRHYGYTF	TGTGCCAGTAGACACTATGGCTACACCTTC
TRBV5-1	NA	few	TRBJ2-7	CASSKDSLSYEQYF	TGCGCCAGCAGCAAGGACAGCCTCTCCTACGAGCAGTACTTC
TRBV7-2	TRBD1	NA	TRBJ1-2	CASSFGQANYGYTF	TGTGCCAGCAGCTTCGGACAGGCTAACTATGGCTACACCTTC
TRBV29-1	NA	NA	TRBJ1-2	CSGFVSGGYTF	TGCAGCGGCTTCGTGTCTGGGGGCTACACCTTC
TRBV2	NA	NA	TRBJ2-7	CASSYPPGAFAYEQYF	TGTGCCAGTTCTTACCCCCCGGGCGCCTTCGCTTACGAGCAGTACTTC
TRBV5-1	TRBD1	NA	TRBJ1-1	CASSPTGQGRTEAFF	TGCGCCAGCAGCCCGACCGGACAGGGGAGAACTGAAGCTTTCTTT
TRBV29-1	NA	NA	TRBJ2-3	CSVEMVGAGPADTQYF	TGCAGCGTTGAAATGGTCGGGGCTGGGCCTGCAGATACGCAGTATTTT
TRBV29-1	TRBD1	NA	TRBJ1-2	CSVESGQGLYGYTF	TGCAGCGTTGAATCGGGACAGGGCCTTTATGGCTACACCTTC
TRBV11-2	NA	few	TRBJ1-1	CASSFDWGTEAFF	TGTGCCAGCAGCTTTGACTGGGGAACTGAAGCTTTCTTT
TRBV5-1	NA	once	TRBJ1-6	CASSLGTSGESPLHF	TGCGCCAGCAGCTTGGGGACGTCGGGAGAATCACCCCTCCACTTT
TRBV5-6	NA	NA	TRBJ1-6	CASSRPPGTNSPLHF	TGTGCCAGCAGCCGCCCCCCCGGGACGAACTCACCCCTCCACTTT
TRBV4-3	TRBD2	NA	TRBJ2-1	CASSQEVAGGLAEQFF	TGCGCCAGCAGCCAAGAGGTAGCGGGGGGGTTAGCGGAGCAGTTCTTC
TRBV30	NA	NA	TRBJ1-4	CAWRFSRGEKLFF	TGTGCCTGGAGATTTAGCCGGGGCGAAAAACTGTTTTTT
TRBV30	NA	once	TRBJ1-5	CAWSVQGSNQPQHF	TGTGCCTGGAGTGTCCAAGGGAGTAATCAGCCCCAGCATTTT
TRBV29-1	NA	NA	TRBJ2-1	CSVGIQGGDEQFF	TGCAGCGTTGGAATTCAGGGAGGAGATGAGCAGTTCTTC
TRBV2	NA	NA	TRBJ2-5	CASSGGTQETQYF	TGTGCCAGCAGTGGCGGGACGCAAGAGACCCAGTACTTC
TRBV19	TRBD1	few	TRBJ2-2	CASNRQGAAGELFF	TGTGCCAGTAATAGACAGGGCGCGGCCGGGGAGCTGTTTTTT